The following is a T cell receptor beta chain sequence with its context. Per the study methods: Amplification of reference gene primers provided the estimated nucleated cell counts. Data came from immunoSEQ multiplex PCR; TCRdb stores just in-frame clones and leaves some out. V, J and clone size were drawn from that table, and D and trimming were deduced from the DNA. The sample holds some 120,000 clones; 80% to 85% are singletons and the top ten take around an eighth. The data belong to a study of blood T cell repertoires in COVID-19. Looking at the study overall: From T cells, B-cell-depleted T cells, or PBMCs came the material, which was cDNA or gDNA.

Sequencing was carried out using peripheral blood. The sequence was obtained from a woman aged 30 to 39 who had recovered from COVID-19.

The CDR3 DNA is TGTGCCAGCAGTGTAGATCAGGGATCCTATGGCTACACCTTC. It translates to CASSVDQGSYGYTF. This chain links TRBV2 with TRBJ1-2, with D possibly TRBD1 on 5 matching bases. Looked up from germline, CDR1 is SNHLY and CDR2 is FYNNEI. V was clipped by 4 bases and J by 4 bases, with 13 bases between them. The CDR3 is made up of 14 amino acids.